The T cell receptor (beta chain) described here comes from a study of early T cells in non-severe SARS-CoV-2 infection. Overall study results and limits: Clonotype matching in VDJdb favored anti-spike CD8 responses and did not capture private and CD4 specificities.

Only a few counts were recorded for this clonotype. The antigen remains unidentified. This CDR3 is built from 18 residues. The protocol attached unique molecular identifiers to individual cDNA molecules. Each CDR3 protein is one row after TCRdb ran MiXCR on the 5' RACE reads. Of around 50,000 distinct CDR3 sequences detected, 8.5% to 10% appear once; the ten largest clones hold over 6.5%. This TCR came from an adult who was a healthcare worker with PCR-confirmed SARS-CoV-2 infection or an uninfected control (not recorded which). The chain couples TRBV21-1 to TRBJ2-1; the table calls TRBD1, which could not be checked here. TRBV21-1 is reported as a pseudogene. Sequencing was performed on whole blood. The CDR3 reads CASSKALRTGNVDNEQFF. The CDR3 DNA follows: TGTGCCAGCAGCAAGGCCCTTCGGACAGGGAACGTGGATAATGAGCAGTTCTTC.